This TCR beta chain emerged from a study of OX40 agonist ivuxolimab in advanced cancers. Germline V gene lookup returns CDR1 SGHAT and CDR2 FQNNGV. This CDR3 contains 12 residues. V lost 8 bases and J lost 11, with 18 bases in between. Sequenced by immunoSEQ multiplex PCR; TCRdb stores in-frame clones only, minus some. In the table there are about 90,000 clones, roughly 90% of which are singletons. The sample in question was CD4+ or CD8+ T cells sorted from blood, obtained in a trial of the OX40 agonist ivuxolimab. The chain combines TRBV11-2 with TRBJ2-5; D is undetermined. This receptor was identified in an adult with an advanced solid tumor such as melanoma, head and neck, liver or kidney cancer. The DNA for the CDR3 is TGTGCCAGCGGAACCGGTGACCCAAGGCAGTACTTC. It encodes CASGTGDPRQYF.